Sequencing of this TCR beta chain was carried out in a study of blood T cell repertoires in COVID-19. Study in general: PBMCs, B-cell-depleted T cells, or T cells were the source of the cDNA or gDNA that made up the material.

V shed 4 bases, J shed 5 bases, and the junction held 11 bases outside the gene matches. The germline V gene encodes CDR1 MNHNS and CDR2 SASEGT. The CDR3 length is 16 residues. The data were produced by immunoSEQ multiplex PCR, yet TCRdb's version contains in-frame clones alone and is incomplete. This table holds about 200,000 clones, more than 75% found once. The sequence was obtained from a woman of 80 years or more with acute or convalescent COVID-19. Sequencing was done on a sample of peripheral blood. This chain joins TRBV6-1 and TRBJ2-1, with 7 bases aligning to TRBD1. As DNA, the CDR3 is TGTGCCAGCAGTGCACACCTGGGACAGTCGAACAATGAGCAGTTCTTC. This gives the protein CASSAHLGQSNNEQFF.